This T cell receptor (beta chain) was retrieved from a study of CD8+ T cells in alopecia areata (dated by TCRdb to the late 2010s). Regarding the study in general: The treated patients, all with moderate-to-severe alopecia areata, were enrolled in an open-label pilot trial of oral tofacitinib given at 5 to 10 mg twice daily. The study used high-throughput TCRbeta sequencing to examine T cell clonal expansion in alopecia areata, in both the C3H/HeJ mouse model and human patients. RNA came from the PAXgene miRNA kit for fixed scalp, the miRNeasy kit for PBMCs, and the RNeasy kit for mouse skin. The SALT score, which quantifies the percentage of affected scalp surface area, was used to measure disease severity in treated patients. Amplification of TCRbeta CDR3 regions was done by immunoSEQ multiplex PCR using 35 Vbeta forward primers and 13 Jbeta reverse primers. Biopsies were taken from tofacitinib-treated patients at baseline and at 4 and 24 weeks of treatment, and a later scalp biopsy was taken in several of the tofacitinib-treated patients. On the human side, TCRbeta sequencing was run on scalp tissue and on sorted CD4+ and CD8+ peripheral blood T cells from healthy controls and from alopecia areata patients with either patchy or totalis/universalis disease. Scalp clonality was compared across normal scalp (n=4), patchy alopecia areata scalp (n=8), and alopecia totalis/universalis scalp (n=8). Tofacitinib was administered for 6 to 18 months, and 6 months of follow-up off drug were then conducted to assess delayed response and recurrence.

Preparation of the library involved the immunoSEQ multiplex PCR assay. To provide template for TCR sequencing, every sample had RNA extracted and reverse transcribed into cDNA. SuperScript III was used to make first-strand cDNA, primed with a 2:1 mix of oligo-dT and random hexamers. A synthetic immune receptor repertoire was used to assess amplification bias, and residual bias was removed computationally. As for the authors' bioinformatics: Raw reads were preprocessed to remove errors, and CDR3 was defined by IMGT conventions from the conserved cysteine to phenylalanine. Clonality was computed by normalizing Shannon entropy by log2 of the number of productive unique TCRs and subtracting the result from 1. Whether each scalp clone was CD4 or CD8 was inferred by checking scalp TCRbeta sequences against the CD4 and CD8 repertoires from sorted blood. In TCRdb, the immuneACCESS table is reduced to in-frame sequences with V and J assigned. These tables do not hold every clone; where another copy was compared, an unresolved V gene accounts for under half, and the others remain unexplained. The DNA was the basis for D and trimming; V, J and clone size are from that table. In this sample the table shows around 210,000 clones, 64% of which occur a single time. The ten largest clonotypes hold 4% to 4.5% of the sample.

Interpreted using the paper, the time point label stands for: approximately 4 weeks on oral tofacitinib. Explained via the paper, the treatment or condition label denotes: oral pan-JAK inhibitor, 5-10 mg twice daily. Lesional scalp punch biopsies and peripheral blood were obtained from alopecia areata patients. PBMCs were isolated by density centrifugation and stained for CD3, CD4 and CD8, after which CD4+ and CD8+ T cells were sorted on a FACSAria. A word on this clone: The specificity of this receptor is unknown. Base qualities are missing; no much larger clone stands one base away.

Overall results and qualifications from the work: Compared with normal scalp, lesional scalp had higher clonality and more expanded CD8+ clones, particularly in alopecia totalis/universalis, a pattern that suggests antigenic drive. With tofacitinib, both scalp clonality and the number of expanded CD8+ clones among the top 100 scalp clones went down significantly. Because the treated cohort was small and had just a single nonresponder, larger studies are needed to establish links between baseline CD8+ expansion and response. Unlike mouse skin, where gammadelta T cells dominate, normal human skin contains resident alphabeta T cells that get sequenced too, which complicates analysis of the scalp TCR repertoire. TCR sequences shared between patients were less clear than in mice, possibly partly because of HLA diversity in the patient population. During tofacitinib treatment, many expanded lesional clones stuck around in both scalp and blood, and this persistence may partly explain why relapse happens after treatment is stopped.

Reading from cysteine to phenylalanine, the CDR3 counts 13 amino acids. Only CDR3 DNA is held: 39 bases, read in frame from base 1. V is pared back by 7 bases and J by 5 bases, with 14 bases lying between the germline termini. From the germline V gene (reference sequence), CDR1 is MNHEY and CDR2 is SMNVEV. This sample comprised CD4+ T cells sorted from blood, obtained at week 4, from a patient treated with tofacitinib. This TCR was sampled from a human donor with alopecia areata. Recombination linked TRBV27 to TRBJ1-1; matching of 6 bases hints at TRBD1 as the D gene. The CDR3 region reads CASKSGERTEAFF. The sequence in DNA is TGTGCCAGCAAGTCAGGGGAAAGGACTGAAGCTTTCTTT.